The 12 T cell receptor beta chains presented below share a single source sample, sequenced in a study of T cell changes during pregnancy in multiple sclerosis. Method: immunoSEQ multiplex PCR; TCRdb's copy keeps in-frame clones and lacks some. This table has about 110,000 clones, just over 90% appearing once. This specimen was peripheral blood, taken after pregnancy. The receptors originated from a female donor with multiple sclerosis, enrolled in a pregnancy study.

The chain uses TRBV5-1 and TRBJ2-3; TRBD2 agrees at 16 bases. Germline lookup yields CDR1 SGHRS and CDR2 YFSETQ. The length of the CDR3 is 17 residues. V was pared by 4 bases and J by 6 bases, with 8 bases of the junction left unmatched. This chain's CDR3 is CASSPGTSGGAWDTQYF. The DNA of the CDR3 is TGCGCCAGCAGCCCCGGGACTAGCGGGGGGGCGTGGGATACGCAGTATTTT.

The CDR3 DNA follows: TGTGCCAGCAGTGAAAGGGGACAGGCTTTTTATCAGTACTTC. As protein: CASSERGQAFYQYF. The chain carries TRBV6-1 and TRBJ2-7; the match to TRBD1 covers 8 bases. The V gene's germline CDR1 is MNHNS and CDR2 SASEGT. The CDR3 sequence is 14 residues long. The V and J ends lost 2 bases and 10 bases, in that order; junction bases with no gene match: 10.

This rearrangement joins TRBV4-2 to TRBJ2-3; D perhaps matches TRBD2 (6 bases). With 0 bases removed from V and 0 bases from J, the gap between germline ends came to 13 bases. Germline CDR1 and CDR2: LGHNA and YNFKEQ. The CDR3 extends over 17 amino acids. CDR3 region: CASSQDPRGLSTDTQYF. The CDR3, as DNA: TGTGCCAGCAGCCAAGATCCTCGGGGACTTAGCACAGATACGCAGTATTTT.

This clone was counted between two and nine times. V and J are TRBV7-9 and TRBJ2-7; 8 bases fit TRBD1. This CDR3 comprises 13 residues. Germline V gene data show CDR1 as SEHNR and CDR2 as FQNEAQ (reference sequence). Trimming took 4 bases from V and 6 from J; bases not matched to a gene: 5. The CDR3 bases are TGTGCCAGCAGCTCCGCCGACAGGGGCGAGCAGTACTTC. Encoded protein: CASSSADRGEQYF.

The chain uses TRBV15 and TRBJ2-1; D unclear. CDR1 is LNHNV and CDR2 is YYDKDF in the germline V gene (reference sequence). The CDR3 totals 14 residues. Trimming left V 4 bases short and J 7 bases short, with 14 bases between. The CDR3 DNA reads as TGTGCCACCAGCATGCCTACCTTTCGGAATGAGCAGTTCTTC. The encoded protein is CATSMPTFRNEQFF.

The chain links TRBV19 to TRBJ2-7, with 9 bases matching TRBD1. Losses at the gene ends were 10 bases for V and 2 bases for J; bases not matched to a gene: 9. CDR1 and CDR2 (germline): LNHDA, SQIVND (reference sequence). The CDR3 spans 14 residues. The CDR3, as DNA: TGTGCCACCACCGCTGGGACAGGGACCTACGAGCAGTACTTC. As protein: CATTAGTGTYEQYF.

The chain joins TRBV6-5 to TRBJ2-7; TRBD2 is a possible D gene (5 bases). The CDR3 loop spans 14 amino acids. Per germline, CDR1 MNHEY and CDR2 SVGAGI. V was shortened by 7 bases and J by 2 bases, with 15 bases between the two germline ends. The CDR3, as DNA: TGTGCCAGCAATCGGGGATCTAATCCCTACGAGCAGTACTTC. Its translation: CASNRGSNPYEQYF.

J is TRBJ1-2 and V is TRBV7-6; no firm D call. CDR1 and CDR2 from the germline V gene are SGHVS and FNYEAQ. The CDR3 covers 16 residues. The germline V and J ends were trimmed by 1 base and 4 bases, with 16 bases remaining between them. The CDR3 here is CASSLDRLEGAYGYTF. DNA of the CDR3: TGTGCCAGCAGCTTAGATCGATTAGAGGGAGCCTATGGCTACACCTTC.

CDR3 in amino acids: CASSSNRGTEAFF. DNA for the CDR3: TGCGCCAGCAGCTCAAACAGGGGCACTGAAGCTTTCTTT. V gene TRBV5-1 combines with J gene TRBJ1-1; 7 nucleotides line up with TRBD1. The germline CDR1 and CDR2 sequences are SGHRS and YFSETQ. The length of the CDR3 is 13 residues. With V trimmed by 3 bases and J by 4 bases, 3 bases remained unmatched. The complete variable domain, with remaining parts taken from reference TRBV5-1 and TRBJ1-1, reads KAGVTQTPRYLIKTRGQQVTLSCSPISGHRSVSWYQQTPGQGLQFLFEYFSETQRNKGNFPGRFSGRQFSNSRSEMNVSTLELGDSALYLCASSSNRGTEAFFGQGTRLTVV.

The table lists this clone with a count of one. This rearrangement joins TRBV18 to TRBJ2-5, with D uncertain. The V end was cut by 2 bases, the J end by 2 bases, with 12 bases between. CDR1 and CDR2 (germline): KGHSH, LQKENI. CDR3 length: 15 amino acids. DNA for the CDR3: TGTGCCAGCTCACCATTGAACGGAGTTCAAGAGACCCAGTACTTC. Amino acid sequence: CASSPLNGVQETQYF.

The chain couples TRBV4-1 to TRBJ2-7; 10 positions match TRBD1. Germline CDR1 MGHRA, CDR2 YSYEKL. The V gene end was trimmed by 2 bases and the J gene end by 6 bases; junction bases not matched to a gene: 7. CDR3 length equals 15 residues. The CDR3 coding sequence is TGCGCCAGCAGCCAATCCGGGACAGGGGTTGCCGAGCAGTACTTC. This encodes CASSQSGTGVAEQYF.

The chain links TRBV2 to TRBJ1-1; D call uncertain. Germline V CDR1 and CDR2: SNHLY, FYNNEI. V lost 6 bases and J lost 2, with 13 bases in between. The CDR3 has 14 amino acids. DNA for the CDR3: TGTGCCAGCAGCGCGGGGATTCGTAACACTGAAGCTTTCTTT. It encodes CASSAGIRNTEAFF.